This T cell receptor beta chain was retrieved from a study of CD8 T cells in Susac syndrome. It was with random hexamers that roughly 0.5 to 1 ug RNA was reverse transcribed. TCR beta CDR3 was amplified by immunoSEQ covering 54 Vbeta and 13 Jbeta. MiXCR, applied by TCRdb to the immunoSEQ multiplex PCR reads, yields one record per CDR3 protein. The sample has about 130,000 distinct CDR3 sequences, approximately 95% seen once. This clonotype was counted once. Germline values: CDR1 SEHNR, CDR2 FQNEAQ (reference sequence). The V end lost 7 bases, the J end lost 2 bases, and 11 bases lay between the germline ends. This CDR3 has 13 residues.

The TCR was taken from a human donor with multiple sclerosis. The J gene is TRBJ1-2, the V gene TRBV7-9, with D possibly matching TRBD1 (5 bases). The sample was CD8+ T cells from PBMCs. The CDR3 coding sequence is TGTGCCAGCACCCCTGGGGGAAACTATGGCTACACCTTC. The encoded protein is CASTPGGNYGYTF.